This T cell receptor beta chain is from a study of shared clonotypes between healthy human individuals (dated by TCRdb to between 2020 and 2021). For the wider study: The cohort comprised a couple of women and a few men aged 18 to 49 years. For each donor, CD4 naive and CD4 memory were each run on three plates, CD8 naive on two plates, and CD8 memory on one plate. Leukapheresis yielded between about 0.85 and 9.5 billion PBMCs per donor. To increase sequencing depth and limit assay-specific biases, TCR repertoire library preparation and sequencing were carried out by different laboratories using diverse techniques. To estimate repertoire size and how much clonotypes are shared between individuals, the study performed deep sequencing of blood TCR repertoires from about five healthy adults.

Healthy HIV-negative adults with no recently reported acute infections or vaccinations were included as donors. Every donor was a Caucasian adult residing in Nashville, Tennessee, USA. Magnetic negative selection was used to enrich CD4+ T cells, after which naive cells were positively selected on CD45RA and the negative fraction became the memory subset. Blood was collected by leukapheresis, and PBMCs were isolated by Ficoll-Histopaque density gradient centrifugation and then cryopreserved in liquid nitrogen vapor phase. Analytical flow cytometry was used to check the purity and quantity of every magnetically sorted T cell population. Genomic DNA was isolated from every sorted fraction and measured by UV absorbance on a Nanodrop 2000c. As regards this clone: What this receptor recognizes is not known. No clone much larger than this one lies a single base away; base qualities are absent.

Using the deep immunoSEQ assay, multiplex PCR amplified TCR CDR3 regions from genomic DNA. Genomic DNA extracted from each cell subset was distributed evenly over all wells of several immunoSEQ 96-well plates, and each plate served as one replicate. For sorted subsets, each replicate PCR was loaded with roughly 200 ng genomic DNA, equivalent to 30,000 to 35,000 T cell genomes. The purified libraries were quantified using a Qubit 3.0 fluorometer, sized with a Bioanalyzer 2100, and then quantified again using the KAPA Library Quantification kit. Each immunoSEQ 96-well plate was sequenced on its own single-read 150-cycle Illumina NextSeq 550 flow cell. On the study's bioinformatics: Because the immunoSEQ output held only junctional sequences and lacked quality scores, the filtering could not match the filtering applied to full-length reads. To assign V/J genes and CDR3, sequences were annotated against IMGT germline references using PyIR, a Python wrapper for IgBLAST v1.9. Reads with weak V/J assignments (E-value above 1e-6), missing CDR3, stop codons, out-of-frame junctions, or ambiguous translated residues were removed. A V3J clonotype was defined by an identical inferred V gene, J gene, and CDR3 amino acid sequence. Percentage overlap between repertoires was calculated by dividing the number of shared unique clonotypes by the size of the smaller repertoire. Three approaches were used to assess repertoire richness: RTK rarefaction, the Chao1 estimator, and Recon v2.1 estimates of unobserved clonotypes. For all TCRbeta clonotypes obtained by the gDNA method from several donors, generation probabilities were computed with OLGA. This is the immuneACCESS table as TCRdb keeps it, with only in-frame sequences that have V and J called. A part of the clones is gone; compared with another copy, unresolved V genes explain less than half, and the rest is unexplained. V, J and clone size were drawn from that table, and D and trimming were deduced from the DNA. The sample includes about 2.3 million clones, with about 92% observed a single time. The top ten hold 0.39% of the sample.

Results the study describes overall, beyond this receptor: Because the study included a small number of donors, the genetic and exposure-history diversity represented was limited. Pairwise subsampling indicated that sequencing depth was expected to affect the degree of clonotype sharing among donors. Compared with non-shared clonotypes, the clonotypes found in all four sorted-subset donors had higher generation probabilities. Across a handful of donors, roughly 5.1% of naive CD4, approximately 3.5% of naive CD8, about 2.3% of memory CD4, and approximately 0.4% of memory CD8 clonotypes were shared. Sampling was restricted to blood, and TCR repertoires in tissues likely differ from the TCR repertoires found in blood. Even with the large sequencing depth, rarefaction of the sorted-subset datasets indicated that sequencing was incomplete. Estimated clonotype richness was generally larger for naive than for memory subsets.

Input material: naive CD4+ T cells from PBMCs. The cell subset or site label, read with the paper, signifies: CD45RA+ positively selected. The TCR comes from a man younger than 35 in good health. Some clones in this sample may be carry-over from other donors' samples.

CDR3 protein: CASLRQGAAEQYF. The DNA reads TGTGCCAGCCTAAGACAGGGGGCAGCCGAGCAGTACTTC. This sequence uses TRBV28 and TRBJ2-7; 10 middle bases align to TRBD1. Here V drops 8 bases and J drops 6 bases, and the junction holds 7 bases not matched to any gene. CDR1 is given as MDHEN and CDR2 as SYDVKM, both from the germline V gene. The CDR3 covers 13 residues, taking in both the cysteine and the phenylalanine. Of all the DNA, just the CDR3 is kept, 39 bases in frame from base 1.